Described below is a single T cell receptor beta chain sequence and its context. Antigen: not known. Relative to the germline gene, one junction end is altered; a read error may explain this. Sequenced with the Oncomine TCR Beta short-read assay was DNA taken from cultured CD4+ T cells. TCRdb reanalysed the PCR reads using MiXCR and keeps one entry per CDR3 protein. The sample yields approximately 20,000 distinct CDR3 sequences, roughly 50% seen once. Noted treatment: approximately 11-day PBMC culture with coronavirus spike peptide pools or control peptides (ViraFEST assay). TCR sequencing followed the expansion of antigen-specific T cells with peptide pools in ViraFEST. This sample stems from a study of vaccination and CD4 T cells after COVID-19. Study-wide context: SARS-CoV-2 positivity in convalescent patients was established by nasal swab PCR; fewer than 10 had mild and one severe disease. Regarding the study as a whole: Spike mono-reactivity applied to 304 of 307 vaccine-specific clones detected in convalescent patients.

Per germline, CDR1 SGHKS and CDR2 YYEKEE (reference sequence). The CDR3 loop spans 16 amino acids. The sample taken for sequencing was CD4+ T cells from blood, cultured in vitro. This sequence joins TRBV5-5 and TRBJ1-2; 8 positions match TRBD1. The origin of this receptor is a human donor who had recovered from COVID-19. The CDR3 sequence is CASSLGWTGSNHGYTF. In DNA, the CDR3 is TGTGCCAGCAGCTTGGGGTGGACAGGGTCTAACCATGGCTACACCTTC.